One and the same sample provided the 19 T cell receptor beta chains below, sequenced in a study of blood T cell repertoires in COVID-19. Some clones are missing from TCRdb's copy, which holds only in-frame ones; the method was immunoSEQ multiplex PCR. The table records about 86,000 clones, over 70% of them present only once. The sequenced sample consisted of peripheral blood. The source is a woman aged 80 or over with active or convalescent COVID-19.

V usage is TRBV30 and J usage is TRBJ2-7, with D maybe TRBD2 (6 bases). The germline V gene has CDR1 GTSNPN and CDR2 SVGIG (reference sequence). CDR3 length: 14 residues. Trimming took off 3 bases at V and 2 bases at J, with 14 bases between the two ends. The CDR3 spells CAWSSPGVTYEQYF. The CDR3 DNA is TGTGCCTGGAGCTCTCCGGGAGTAACCTACGAGCAGTACTTC.

This rearrangement joins TRBV29-1 to TRBJ1-1, with 8 bases matching TRBD1. With 6 bases clipped from V and 13 bases from J, the junction kept 4 bases outside the gene matches. The germline V gene has CDR1 SQVTM and CDR2 ANQGSEA. CDR3 size: 9 residues. The CDR3 nucleotides read TGCAGCGTGCCCGGGACAGGTTTCTTT. Translating it yields CSVPGTGFF.

The chain is built from TRBV18 and TRBJ1-5; 11 positions agree with TRBD1. In germline, CDR1 is KGHSH, CDR2 LQKENI. The junction had 5 bases not matched to a gene; V was cut back by 4 bases and J by 6 bases. CDR3 length equals 15 residues. CDR3 residues: CASSQDRGLSQPQHF. CDR3 DNA: TGTGCCAGCTCACAGGACAGGGGGCTGAGTCAGCCCCAGCATTTT. Variable domain in full (rest from reference TRBV18 and TRBJ1-5): NAGVMQNPRHLVRRRGQEARLRCSPMKGHSHVYWYRQLPEEGLKFMVYLQKENIIDESGMPKERFSAEFPKEGPSILRIQQVVRGDSAAYFCASSQDRGLSQPQHFGDGTRLSIL.

The chain has TRBV28 and TRBJ1-5; weak D call: TRBD1 (6 bases). V lost 5 bases to trimming and J lost 2 bases, with 13 bases between them. Per germline, CDR1 MDHEN and CDR2 SYDVKM. CDR3 size: 15 residues. CDR3 amino acids: CASSGDRPRNQPQHF. CDR3 nucleotides: TGTGCCAGCAGTGGAGACAGGCCCCGCAATCAGCCCCAGCATTTT.

This clone has just one count. V gene TRBV19 combines with J gene TRBJ1-1, with D uncertain. Germline assignment: CDR1 LNHDA and CDR2 SQIVND (reference sequence). V lost 5 bases to trimming and J lost 8 bases, with 18 bases between them. The CDR3 extends over 14 amino acids. CDR3 DNA: TGTGCCAGTAGTCAACAGCCCGCGAACGCCGAAGCTTTCTTT. Amino acid sequence: CASSQQPANAEAFF.

The chain combines TRBV19 with TRBJ1-2; D may be TRBD1 (6 bases). The length of the CDR3 is 19 residues. With 6 bases removed from V and 3 bases from J, the gap between germline ends came to 29 bases. Germline V CDR1 and CDR2: LNHDA, SQIVND (reference sequence). CDR3 loop: CASRPAPDRNSYYHYGYTF. The DNA for the CDR3 is TGTGCCAGTAGGCCAGCACCCGACAGGAACTCCTACTACCACTATGGCTACACCTTC.

The genes are TRBV24-1 and TRBJ2-5; maybe TRBD1 (5 bases). The V end lost 3 bases, the J end lost 2 bases, and 9 bases lay between the germline ends. The CDR3 runs to 14 residues. Germline V gene data show CDR1 as KGHDR and CDR2 as SFDVKD. CDR3 sequence reads: CATSDRQTQETQYF. The CDR3 region has the DNA TGTGCCACCAGTGATCGACAGACTCAAGAGACCCAGTACTTC.

The V and J genes are TRBV27 and TRBJ1-6; 8 positions match TRBD1. Germline CDR1 and CDR2: MNHEY and SMNVEV (reference sequence). The CDR3 is made up of 13 amino acids. V was clipped by 10 bases and J by 8 bases; unmatched bases: 7. The CDR3 sequence: CAISDRAHSPLHF. In DNA form, the CDR3 reads TGTGCCATCTCGGACAGGGCCCATTCACCCCTCCACTTT.

The chain links TRBV6-1 to TRBJ1-2; D not resolved. CDR1 is MNHNS and CDR2 is SASEGT in the germline V gene. The CDR3 consists of 14 residues. Trimming stripped 0 bases from V and 4 bases from J, with 9 bases between. The DNA of the CDR3 is TGTGCCAGCAGTGAAGCACGAGTTCGCTATGGCTACACCTTC. Translated, it gives CASSEARVRYGYTF.

This chain links TRBV5-6 with TRBJ2-7; 8 nucleotides align to TRBD1. V shed 2 bases, J shed 4 bases, and the junction held 8 bases outside the gene matches. CDR1 is SGHDT and CDR2 is YYEEEE in the germline V gene. This CDR3 has 15 amino acids. The CDR3 sequence: CASSFSTGALYEQYF. The CDR3 DNA is TGTGCCAGCAGCTTTTCGACAGGGGCCCTATACGAGCAGTACTTC.

The V and J genes are TRBV2 and TRBJ2-5; possibly TRBD1 for D (5 bases). Looked up from germline, CDR1 is SNHLY and CDR2 is FYNNEI. The CDR3 totals 15 residues. Trimming pared 1 base from V and 4 bases from J, leaving 13 bases between. The CDR3 sequence is CASSEVRVSAETQYF. The DNA of the CDR3 is TGTGCCAGCAGTGAAGTCAGGGTTTCAGCAGAGACCCAGTACTTC.

The V call is TRBV7-9, the J call TRBJ1-3, with D unresolved. Trimming took off 6 bases at V and 3 bases at J, with 3 bases between the two ends. CDR3 length: 11 amino acids. The V gene's germline CDR1 is SEHNR and CDR2 FQNEAQ (reference sequence). This CDR3 reads CASSNGNTIYF. CDR3 DNA sequence: TGTGCCAGCAGTAATGGAAACACCATATATTTT. The full variable domain, its missing parts supplied by reference TRBV7-9 and TRBJ1-3, is DTGVSQNPRHKITKRGQNVTFRCDPISEHNRLYWYRQTLGQGPEFLTYFQNEAQLEKSRLLSDRFSAERPKGSFSTLEIQRTEQGDSAMYLCASSNGNTIYFGEGSWLTVV.

Only one count was recorded for this clone. The rearrangement uses TRBV28 and TRBJ2-6; TRBD1 aligns across 8 bases. Germline loops: CDR1 MDHEN, CDR2 SYDVKM. This CDR3 has 18 amino acids. V shed 3 bases, J shed 1 base, and the junction held 8 bases outside the gene matches. The CDR3 is CASSFHGTGGSGANVLTF. Written as DNA, the CDR3 is TGTGCCAGCAGTTTCCACGGGACAGGAGGGTCTGGGGCCAACGTCCTGACTTTC. The whole variable domain, filled in from reference TRBV28 and TRBJ2-6, reads DVKVTQSSRYLVKRTGEKVFLECVQDMDHENMFWYRQDPGLGLRLIYFSYDVKMKEKGDIPEGYSVSREKKERFSLILESASTNQTSMYLCASSFHGTGGSGANVLTFGAGSRLTVL.

V is TRBV24-1 and J is TRBJ2-3; D is possibly TRBD2 (5 bases). The length of the CDR3 is 17 residues. Germline assignment: CDR1 KGHDR and CDR2 SFDVKD. Trimming took 2 bases from V and 4 from J, leaving 18 bases between them. CDR3 nucleotides: TGTGCCACCAGTGATTCCGGACCCCCGGGGAACGCAGATACGCAGTATTTT. It codes for CATSDSGPPGNADTQYF.

CDR3 protein: CASSLGTRSIDTQYF. The CDR3 DNA reads TGTGCCAGCAGCTTAGGGACTAGGAGTATTGATACGCAGTATTTT. The genes are TRBV11-2 and TRBJ2-3, with 7 positions matching TRBD2. This CDR3 contains 15 residues. The germline gives CDR1 SGHAT, CDR2 FQNNGV. The J segment lost 6 bases and the V segment lost 1 base, leaving 7 bases of the junction unmatched.

This sequence joins TRBV5-4 and TRBJ2-3; 16 bases are shared with TRBD2. V was pared by 4 bases and J by 3 bases, with 8 bases of the junction left unmatched. Germline-derived CDR1 and CDR2 are SGHNT and YYREEE (reference sequence). The CDR3 is made up of 18 amino acids. The CDR3 sequence is CASSPEGGLAGGTDTQYF. CDR3 coding DNA: TGTGCCAGCAGCCCTGAGGGGGGACTAGCGGGAGGGACAGATACGCAGTATTTT.

The J gene is TRBJ2-1, the V gene TRBV21-1; TRBD1, the table's D call, was not compared with the DNA. TRBV21-1 is an annotated pseudogene. The CDR3 consists of 13 residues. CDR3: CASSSVTCNEQFF. DNA for the CDR3: TGTGCCAGCAGCTCCGTGACATGCAATGAGCAGTTCTTC.

This clone was recorded only once. The genes are TRBV20-1 and TRBJ2-1; TRBD2 matches at 7 bases. Germline CDR1 reads DFQATT; CDR2 reads SNEGSKA (reference sequence). After removal of 3 bases from V and 5 bases from J, the junction contained 4 bases not matched to a gene. There are 13 residues in the CDR3. CDR3 in amino acids: CSASGGGHNEQFF. The CDR3, as DNA: TGCAGTGCTAGTGGCGGGGGACACAATGAGCAGTTCTTC.

V is TRBV9 and J is TRBJ2-1; tentatively, D is TRBD1 (5 bases). The V and J ends lost 4 bases and 9 bases respectively, with 26 bases between them. The CDR3 spans 17 residues. Germline assignment: CDR1 SGDLS and CDR2 YYNGEE. CDR3 sequence reads: CASSPSGSKEIRGEQFF. The CDR3 DNA reads as TGTGCCAGCAGCCCAAGTGGTAGCAAGGAGATAAGGGGTGAGCAGTTCTTC.